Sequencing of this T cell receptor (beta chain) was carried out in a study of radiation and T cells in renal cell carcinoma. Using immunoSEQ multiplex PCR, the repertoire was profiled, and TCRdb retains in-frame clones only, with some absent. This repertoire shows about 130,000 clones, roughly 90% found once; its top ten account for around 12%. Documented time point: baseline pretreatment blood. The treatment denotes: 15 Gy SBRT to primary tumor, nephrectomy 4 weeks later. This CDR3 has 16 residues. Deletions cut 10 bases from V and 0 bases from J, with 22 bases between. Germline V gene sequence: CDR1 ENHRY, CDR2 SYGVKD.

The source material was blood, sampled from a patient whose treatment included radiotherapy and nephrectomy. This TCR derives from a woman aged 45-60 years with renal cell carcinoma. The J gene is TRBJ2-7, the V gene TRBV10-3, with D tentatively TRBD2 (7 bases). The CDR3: CATRGAGAGSSYEQYF. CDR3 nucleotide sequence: TGTGCCACCCGGGGGGCGGGGGCGGGGAGCTCCTACGAGCAGTACTTC.